Here is one T cell receptor (beta chain) with its context. The antigen is undetermined. 60 Vbeta and 13 Jbeta primers were used in PCR. In the original processing: Around 80 million unique TCR beta chains, around 10 million of them shared, were counted by a later analysis. Generated by immunoSEQ multiplex PCR, the TCRdb table keeps only in-frame clones and is missing some. For V, J and clone size, that table is used; D and trimming come from the DNA. Here the sample spans approximately 290,000 clones, roughly 80% being singletons. These data come from a study of cytomegalovirus exposure and HLA in healthy donors. Study-wide findings and caveats: The sole available immune exposure information was CMV serostatus.

Germline-derived CDR1 and CDR2 are MNHEY and SVGAGI. The trim removed 5 bases at V and 1 base at J, leaving 5 bases unmatched. The CDR3 length is 15 residues. The J gene is TRBJ2-1, the V gene TRBV6-5, with TRBD2 identical over 7 bases. The specimen sequenced was PBMCs. The source of this sequence is a girl aged 2 to 9 in good health and CMV-seronegative. For the CDR3, the DNA is TGTGCCAGCAGTCTGAGCGGGGCGTCCTACAATGAGCAGTTCTTC. Translated, it gives CASSLSGASYNEQFF.